This TCR beta chain is drawn from a study of spatial heterogeneity in lung cancer. The time point was: sample taken at primary tumor resection. Extraction of whole RNA from tumor, nontumor lung or frozen PBMC preceded unsorted sequencing. Untreated early-stage non-small cell lung cancer patients, roughly 72 in total, were the donors. Every individual TCR cDNA molecule carried its own unique molecular identifier, which allowed correction of PCR and sequencing errors. TCRdb passed the 5' RACE reads through MiXCR, listing each CDR3 protein once. The sample comprises roughly 48,000 distinct CDR3 sequences, about 5.8% of which are singletons, and around 10% rests with the top ten. With V trimmed by 6 bases and J by 0 bases, 7 bases remained unmatched. CDR3 length: 16 amino acids. Germline-derived CDR1 and CDR2 are SGHDT and YYEEEE. This clonotype was detected only a few times.

The receptor was isolated from a male donor with early-stage non-small cell lung cancer. The V gene is TRBV5-6, the J gene TRBJ2-1, with 9 nucleotides matching TRBD2. The sample in question was PBMCs, obtained at surgery. CDR3 coding DNA: TGTGCCAGCACCCGACTAGCGGAGCGCTCCTACAATGAGCAGTTCTTC. It encodes CASTRLAERSYNEQFF.